This TCR beta chain appears in the sequencing data of a study of post-analysis software for immune sequencing data. Looking at the study overall: The disease courses spanned relapsing-remitting, secondary progressive and progressive-relapsing forms of multiple sclerosis.

This clonotype has a handful of counts. What it binds is not known. Per the germline V gene, CDR1 is MGHRA and CDR2 is YSYEKL. The V and J ends lost 1 base and 10 bases respectively, with 17 bases between them. The length of the CDR3 is 15 residues. General study results and limits: When patients were compared with controls, about 5 TRBV segments were more frequent, TRBV5-6, TRBV5-1 and TRBV20-1 among them.

Carried by the TCR beta cDNA libraries were unique molecular identifiers. TCRdb reprocessed the PCR reads via MiXCR and lists one record per CDR3 protein. The repertoire includes some 690,000 distinct CDR3 sequences, roughly 30% of them detected once, and under 0.7% sits in the top ten. This receptor was taken from a girl aged 5-17 years with multiple sclerosis. The chain has TRBV4-1 and TRBJ2-1, with D perhaps TRBD2 (7 bases). The specimen was blood. CDR3 nucleotide sequence: TGCGCCAGCAGCCAAGGGCCACAGGGAGGGGGAGAGCAGTTCTTC. This sequence encodes CASSQGPQGGGEQFF.